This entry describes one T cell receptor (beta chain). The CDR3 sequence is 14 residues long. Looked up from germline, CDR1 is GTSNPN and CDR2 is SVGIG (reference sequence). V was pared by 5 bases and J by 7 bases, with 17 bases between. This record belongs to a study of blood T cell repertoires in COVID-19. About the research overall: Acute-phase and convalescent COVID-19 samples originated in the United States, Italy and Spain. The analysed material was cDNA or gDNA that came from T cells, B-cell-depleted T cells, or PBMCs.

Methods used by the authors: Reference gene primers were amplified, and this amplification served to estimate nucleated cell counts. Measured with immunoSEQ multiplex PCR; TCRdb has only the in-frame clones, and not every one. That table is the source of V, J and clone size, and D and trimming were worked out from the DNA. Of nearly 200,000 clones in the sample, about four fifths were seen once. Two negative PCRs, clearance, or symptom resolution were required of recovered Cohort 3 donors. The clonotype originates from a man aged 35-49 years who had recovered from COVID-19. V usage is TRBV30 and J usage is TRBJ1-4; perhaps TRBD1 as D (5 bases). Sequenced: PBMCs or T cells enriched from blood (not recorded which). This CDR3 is CAWQPGVAGEKLFF. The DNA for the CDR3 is TGTGCCTGGCAACCGGGGGTCGCTGGTGAAAAACTGTTTTTT.